A selection of T cell receptor beta chains follows, all from one sample in a study of cytomegalovirus exposure and HLA in healthy donors. Produced via immunoSEQ multiplex PCR; TCRdb's table is partial and in-frame only. The data contain around 150,000 clones, approximately 85% of them seen just once; the ten biggest clones take up approximately 2.3%. The sample taken for sequencing was PBMCs. These receptors all stem from a young man in good health and CMV-seropositive. CDR3s include the opening cysteine and the closing phenylalanine or tryptophan. The D gene is left open where the match is weak. Not every row has a clone size; where given, it reads once, few, many or a size class.

d_call clone_size j_call v_call cdr3_aa cdr3_nt
TRBD2 - TRBJ2-5 TRBV5-4 CASSSRLASETQYF TGTGCCAGCAGCTCCCGACTAGCGTCGGAGACCCAGTACTTC
- - TRBJ2-7 TRBV4-2 CASSQDGGASTYEQYF TGTGCCAGCAGCCAAGATGGCGGGGCAAGCACCTACGAGCAGTACTTC
- - TRBJ2-3 TRBV12-5 CASGLVGFGGGTDTQYF TGTGCTAGTGGTTTGGTAGGCTTCGGCGGAGGGACAGATACGCAGTATTTT
- - TRBJ2-7 TRBV6-6 CASNGGTYEQYF TGTGCCAGCAATGGCGGGACCTACGAGCAGTACTTC
- - TRBJ1-2 TRBV6-1 CASSEAAGNYGYTF TGTGCCAGCAGTGAAGCGGCAGGAAACTATGGCTACACCTTC
- - TRBJ1-4 TRBV6-1 CASSGVGVGGGNEKLFF TGTGCCAGCAGTGGCGTGGGAGTGGGGGGGGGAAATGAAAAACTGTTTTTT
- - TRBJ1-1 TRBV15 CATSRDSPRGTEAFF TGTGCCACCAGCAGAGATTCGCCACGGGGAACTGAAGCTTTCTTT
- few TRBJ2-4 TRBV30 CAWTVAKNIQYF TGTGCCTGGACAGTAGCCAAAAACATTCAGTACTTC
- - TRBJ1-2 TRBV2 CASSLRERNYGYTF TGTGCCAGCAGCCTTCGGGAGAGAAACTATGGCTACACCTTC
- - TRBJ2-5 TRBV30 CAWSGGSRETQYF TGTGCCTGGAGTGGAGGCTCGCGAGAGACCCAGTACTTC
- - TRBJ1-6 TRBV11-2 CASSLDPGGGSPLHF TGTGCCAGCAGCTTAGATCCCGGGGGAGGATCACCCCTCCACTTT
TRBD1 - TRBJ2-1 TRBV5-1 CASSSQGQGANEQFF TGCGCCAGCAGCTCCCAGGGACAGGGGGCCAATGAGCAGTTCTTC
- once TRBJ2-7 TRBV15 CATSRPAQGTSYEQYF TGTGCCACCAGCAGGCCCGCTCAGGGGACCTCCTACGAGCAGTACTTC
TRBD1 - TRBJ2-7 TRBV11-2 CASCPFPGQGYEQYF TGTGCCAGCTGCCCCTTTCCGGGACAGGGCTACGAGCAGTACTTC
TRBD1 - TRBJ1-2 TRBV4-3 CASSQDPGTVYGYTF TGCGCCAGCAGCCAAGACCCCGGGACAGTTTATGGCTACACCTTC
TRBD2 once TRBJ2-7 TRBV7-6 CASSSQLAGGYEQYF TGTGCCAGCAGCTCCCAACTAGCGGGGGGCTACGAGCAGTACTTC
- - TRBJ2-7 TRBV4-3 CASSQEWGEYEQYF TGCGCCAGCAGCCAAGAATGGGGAGAGTACGAGCAGTACTTC
TRBD2 once TRBJ2-7 TRBV4-1 CASSRGTSGRYEQYF TGCGCCAGCAGTCGCGGGACTAGCGGACGCTACGAGCAGTACTTC
TRBD2 - TRBJ2-7 TRBV6-5 CASSEASGAYEQYF TGTGCCAGCAGTGAGGCTAGCGGAGCCTACGAGCAGTACTTC
TRBD2 - TRBJ2-2 TRBV25-1 CASASGGANTGELFF TGTGCCAGCGCGTCCGGGGGGGCGAACACCGGGGAGCTGTTTTTT
- - TRBJ1-1 TRBV4-1 CASSQVGEMNTEAFF TGCGCCAGCAGCCAAGTAGGGGAAATGAACACTGAAGCTTTCTTT
- - TRBJ1-1 TRBV6-5 CASRAGATEAFF TGTGCCAGCAGGGCGGGGGCGACTGAAGCTTTCTTT
- - TRBJ1-4 TRBV4-3 CASSPEGLANEKLFF TGCGCCAGCAGCCCGGAGGGGTTGGCTAATGAAAAACTGTTTTTT
- - TRBJ2-1 TRBV5-8 CASSLYGSYNEQFF TGTGCCAGCAGCCTCTACGGTTCCTACAATGAGCAGTTCTTC
- - TRBJ2-1 TRBV11-2 CASSLESRDEQFF TGTGCCAGCAGCTTAGAATCGAGGGATGAGCAGTTCTTC
- - TRBJ1-5 TRBV7-9 CASSLGGGGGNNQPQHF TGTGCCAGCAGCCTCGGGGGTGGGGGGGGCAACAATCAGCCCCAGCATTTT
TRBD1 once TRBJ2-7 TRBV5-4 CASSPGTGFSYEQYF TGTGCCAGCAGCCCTGGGACAGGGTTCTCCTACGAGCAGTACTTC
TRBD2 - TRBJ2-5 TRBV9 CASSVALTSGGQETQYF TGTGCCAGCAGCGTAGCTCTGACTAGCGGGGGGCAAGAGACCCAGTACTTC
- - TRBJ2-3 TRBV5-1 CASSLVAGTSTDTQYF TGCGCCAGCAGCTTGGTGGCGGGGACTAGCACAGATACGCAGTATTTT
- - TRBJ1-4 TRBV19 CASSEQGTEKLFF TGTGCCAGTAGTGAACAGGGAACTGAAAAACTGTTTTTT
TRBD2 - TRBJ2-5 TRBV10-3 CAISRGLAGEETQYF TGTGCCATCAGCCGGGGACTAGCGGGGGAAGAGACCCAGTACTTC
- - TRBJ1-1 TRBV19 CASSIARRARDTEAFF TGTGCCAGTAGTATAGCCCGCCGGGCGCGGGACACTGAAGCTTTCTTT
- - TRBJ2-1 TRBV6-5 CASRGQGHDEQFF TGTGCCAGCAGGGGTCAGGGTCACGATGAGCAGTTCTTC
TRBD1 once TRBJ2-3 TRBV7-6 CASSPRTGGADTQYF TGTGCCAGCAGCCCAAGGACAGGGGGCGCAGATACGCAGTATTTT
TRBD2 - TRBJ2-5 TRBV13 CASSYSGGAMETQYF TGTGCCAGCAGCTATAGCGGGGGGGCGATGGAGACCCAGTACTTC
- - TRBJ1-1 TRBV10-3 CAISPRDLNTEAFF TGTGCCATCAGTCCCCGGGACTTAAACACTGAAGCTTTCTTT
TRBD2 few TRBJ2-1 TRBV30 CAWSALLLRGVNEQFF TGTGCCTGGAGTGCTCTCTTGTTGCGGGGGGTCAATGAGCAGTTCTTC
TRBD1 - TRBJ2-1 TRBV4-3 CASSQEAGGMNEQFF TGCGCCAGCAGCCAAGAGGCAGGGGGAATGAATGAGCAGTTCTTC
- - TRBJ1-5 TRBV6-5 CASSYSETQPQHF TGTGCCAGCAGTTACTCGGAGACTCAGCCCCAGCATTTT
- - TRBJ1-3 TRBV27 CASSLGRSGNTIYF TGTGCCAGCAGTTTGGGCCGCTCTGGAAACACCATATATTTT